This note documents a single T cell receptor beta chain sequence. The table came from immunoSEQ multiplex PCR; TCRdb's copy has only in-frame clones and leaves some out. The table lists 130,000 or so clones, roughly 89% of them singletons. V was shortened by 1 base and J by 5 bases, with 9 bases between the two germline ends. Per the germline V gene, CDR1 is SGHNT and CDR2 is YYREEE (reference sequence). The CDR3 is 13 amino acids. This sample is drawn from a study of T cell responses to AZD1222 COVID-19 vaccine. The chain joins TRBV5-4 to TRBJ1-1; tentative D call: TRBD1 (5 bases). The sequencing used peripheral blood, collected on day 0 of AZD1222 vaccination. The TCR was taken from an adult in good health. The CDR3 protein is CASSLPAGTEAFF. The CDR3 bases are TGTGCCAGCAGCTTGCCGGCAGGGACTGAAGCTTTCTTT.